A single T cell receptor (beta chain) is shown here with its context. Its antigen remains unidentified. Looked up from germline, CDR1 is SGHRS and CDR2 is YFSETQ. The V end was cut by 4 bases, the J end by 0 bases, with 11 bases between. This CDR3 comprises 15 residues. The data were obtained in a study of T cell responses to AZD1222 COVID-19 vaccine. The table came from immunoSEQ multiplex PCR; TCRdb's copy has only in-frame clones and leaves some out. The sample carries about 67,000 clones, roughly 80% recorded once. Study-wide results and limits: With two AZD1222 doses given, Spike-specific TCR breadth and depth both rose.

The receptor comes from an adult in good health. The sequenced sample was peripheral blood, obtained on day 0 of AZD1222 vaccination. The chain is built from TRBV5-1 and TRBJ1-5; D is uncertain. The CDR3 is CASSPEGYSNQPQHF. CDR3 DNA: TGCGCCAGCAGCCCCGAGGGATATAGCAATCAGCCCCAGCATTTT.